This T cell receptor (beta chain) was identified in a study of cytotoxic CD8 clonotypes in ibrutinib-treated CLL. The overall study: Each sample contained, on average, about 250,000 productive templates and 94,000 or so productive rearrangements.

Study results and limitations: While tracking circulating CD8+ T-cell counts, baseline clonality exceeded that of age-matched healthy donors. Rare overall, public clonotypes shrank or held steady under therapy.

With respect to this clone: Its antigen is not known.

There are 14 residues in the CDR3. CDR1 and CDR2 (germline): KGHSH, LQKENI. V gave up 3 bases and J gave up 6 bases, with 13 bases separating them. Here immunoSEQ multiplex PCR was the method, and the copy in TCRdb shows in-frame clones only, minus some. The repertoire has roughly 14,000 clones, around 68% of them found once; the top ten carry 4.5% to 5.5%. The sequencing here drew on PBMCs, taken before ibrutinib treatment. This sequence originates from a human donor with chronic lymphocytic leukemia. J is TRBJ2-3 and V is TRBV18, with D maybe TRBD2 (6 bases). CDR3 protein: CASSPPGGWDTQYF. CDR3 DNA: TGTGCCAGCTCACCCCCCGGGGGTTGGGATACGCAGTATTTT.